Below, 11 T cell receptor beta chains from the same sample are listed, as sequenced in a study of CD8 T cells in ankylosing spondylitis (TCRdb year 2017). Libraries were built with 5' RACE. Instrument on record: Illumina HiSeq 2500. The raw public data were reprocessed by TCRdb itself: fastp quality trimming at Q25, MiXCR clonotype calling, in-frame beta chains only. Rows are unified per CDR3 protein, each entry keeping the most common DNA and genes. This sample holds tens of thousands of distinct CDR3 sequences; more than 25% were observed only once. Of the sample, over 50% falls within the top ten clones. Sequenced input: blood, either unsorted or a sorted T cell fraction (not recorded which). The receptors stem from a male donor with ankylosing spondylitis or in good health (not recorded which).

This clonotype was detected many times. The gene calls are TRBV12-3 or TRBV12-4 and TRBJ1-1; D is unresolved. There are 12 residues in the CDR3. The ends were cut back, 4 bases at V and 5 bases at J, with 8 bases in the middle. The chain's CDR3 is CASSSMVTEAFF. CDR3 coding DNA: TGTGCCAGCAGTTCTATGGTTACTGAAGCTTTCTTT.

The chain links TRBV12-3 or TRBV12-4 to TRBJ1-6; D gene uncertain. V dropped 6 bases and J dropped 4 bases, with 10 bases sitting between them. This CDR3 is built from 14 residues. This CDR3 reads CASSLSGYNSPLHF. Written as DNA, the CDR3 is TGTGCCAGCAGCCTCTCGGGTTATAATTCACCCCTCCACTTT.

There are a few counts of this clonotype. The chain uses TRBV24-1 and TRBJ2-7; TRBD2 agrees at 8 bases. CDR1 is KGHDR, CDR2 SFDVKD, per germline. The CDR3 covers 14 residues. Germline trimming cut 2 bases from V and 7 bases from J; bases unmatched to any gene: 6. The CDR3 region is CATSDSGRAGEQYF. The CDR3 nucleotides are TGTGCCACCAGTGATTCCGGGAGGGCCGGGGAGCAGTACTTC.

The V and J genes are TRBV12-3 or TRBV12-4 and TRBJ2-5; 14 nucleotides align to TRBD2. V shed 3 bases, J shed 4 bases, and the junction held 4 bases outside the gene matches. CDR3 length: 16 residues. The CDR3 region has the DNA TGTGCCAGCAGTTTGTGGACTAGCGGGGGGTTAGAGACCCAGTACTTC. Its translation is CASSLWTSGGLETQYF.

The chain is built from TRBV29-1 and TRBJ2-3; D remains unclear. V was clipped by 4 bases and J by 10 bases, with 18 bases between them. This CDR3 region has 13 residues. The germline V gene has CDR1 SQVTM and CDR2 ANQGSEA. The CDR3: CSVVGHDMSAQYF. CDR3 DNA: TGCAGCGTTGTAGGTCACGATATGAGCGCGCAGTATTTT.

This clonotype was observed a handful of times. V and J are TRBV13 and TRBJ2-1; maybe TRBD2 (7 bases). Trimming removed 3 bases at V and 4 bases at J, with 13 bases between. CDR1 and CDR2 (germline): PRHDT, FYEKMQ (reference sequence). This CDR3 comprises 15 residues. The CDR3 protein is CASSFGGAQYNEQFF. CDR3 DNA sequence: TGTGCCAGCAGCTTTGGGGGGGCCCAGTACAATGAGCAGTTCTTC.

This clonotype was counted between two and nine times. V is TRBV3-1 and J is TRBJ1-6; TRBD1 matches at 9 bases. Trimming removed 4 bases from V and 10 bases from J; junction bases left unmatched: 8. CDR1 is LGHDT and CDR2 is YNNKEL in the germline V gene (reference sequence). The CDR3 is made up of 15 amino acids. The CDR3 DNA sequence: TGTGCCAGCAGCCCGCAACAGGGGGCAAGGTCACCCCTCCACTTT. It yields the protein CASSPQQGARSPLHF.

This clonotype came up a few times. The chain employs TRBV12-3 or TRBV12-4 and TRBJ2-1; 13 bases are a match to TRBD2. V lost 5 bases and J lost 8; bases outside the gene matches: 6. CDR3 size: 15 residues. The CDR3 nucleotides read TGTGCCAGCAGTCTCCGACTAGCGGGAGGCGATGAGCAGTTCTTC. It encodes CASSLRLAGGDEQFF.

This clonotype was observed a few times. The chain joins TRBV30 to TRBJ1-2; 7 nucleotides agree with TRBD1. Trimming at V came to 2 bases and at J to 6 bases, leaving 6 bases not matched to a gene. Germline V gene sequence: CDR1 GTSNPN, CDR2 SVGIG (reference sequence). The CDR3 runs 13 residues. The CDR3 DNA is TGTGCCTGGAGTCCCAGACAGGGTCATGGCTACACCTTC. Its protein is CAWSPRQGHGYTF.

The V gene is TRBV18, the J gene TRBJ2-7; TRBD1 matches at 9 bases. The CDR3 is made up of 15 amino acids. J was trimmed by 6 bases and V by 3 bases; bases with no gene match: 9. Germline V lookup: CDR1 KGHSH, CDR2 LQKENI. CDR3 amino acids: CASSPRQGVSSEQYF. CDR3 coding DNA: TGTGCCAGCTCACCCAGACAGGGGGTCTCTTCCGAGCAGTACTTC.

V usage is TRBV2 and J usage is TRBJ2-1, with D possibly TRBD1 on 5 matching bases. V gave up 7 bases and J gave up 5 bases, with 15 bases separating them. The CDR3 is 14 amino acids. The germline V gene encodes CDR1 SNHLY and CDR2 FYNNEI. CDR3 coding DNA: TGTGCCAGCACGACAGCGAACCTAAACAATGAGCAGTTCTTC. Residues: CASTTANLNNEQFF. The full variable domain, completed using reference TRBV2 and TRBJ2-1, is EPEVTQTPSHQVTQMGQEVILRCVPISNHLYFYWYRQILGQKVEFLVSFYNNEISEKSEIFDDQFSVERPDGSNFTLKIRSTKLEDSAMYFCASTTANLNNEQFFGPGTRLTVL.